These 15 T cell receptor beta chains came from one sample sequenced in a study of CXCR3-negative and CXCR3-positive naive CD8 T cells. The authors prepared UMI-labeled TRB cDNA libraries by 5' RACE. Each CDR3 protein gets one entry in TCRdb, which reprocessed the 5' RACE reads and gives no DNA. This specimen shows about 41,000 distinct CDR3 sequences; the ten leading clones hold around 1.9%. Sequenced sample: naive CXCR3- CD8+ T cells from blood. The sample's subset: CD45RO-CCR7+CD27+CD95- naive CD8+ T cells lacking CXCR3 (TNR3-). Receptor source: a human donor in good health. Some clones in this sample may be carry-over from other donors' samples.

The chain combines TRBV14 with TRBJ2-2; TCRdb returns TRBD1, unconfirmable since there is no DNA. This CDR3 contains 16 residues. Germline V gene sequence: CDR1 SGHDN, CDR2 FVKESK. The CDR3 loop is CASSHPVGGYTGELFF.

The chain uses TRBV7-2 and TRBJ2-2; TCRdb outputs TRBD2, but without DNA this stays unchecked. This CDR3 comprises 13 residues. CDR1 is SGHTA and CDR2 is FQGNSA in the germline V gene. This CDR3 reads CATRGGNTGELFF. The entire variable domain, with the rest obtained from reference TRBV7-2 and TRBJ2-2, is as follows: GAGVSQSPSNKVTEKGKDVELRCDPISGHTALYWYRQSLGQGLEFLIYFQGNSAPDKSGLPSDRFSAERTGGSVSTLTIQRTQQEDSAVYLCATRGGNTGELFFGEGSRLTVL.

The CDR3 protein is CASSQEGGREEYTDTQYF. V and J are TRBV3-1 and TRBJ2-3; TCRdb selects TRBD1, and the lack of DNA leaves this call unchecked. The CDR3 is 18 residues long. Per the germline V gene, CDR1 is LGHDT and CDR2 is YNNKEL (reference sequence).

V gene TRBV15 combines with J gene TRBJ1-4. Per germline, CDR1 LNHNV and CDR2 YYDKDF (reference sequence). The CDR3 consists of 15 residues. The CDR3 protein is CATSRKAATNEKLFF.

This chain joins TRBV28 and TRBJ2-7. CDR1 MDHEN and CDR2 SYDVKM come from the germline V gene. This CDR3 has 12 residues. The CDR3 is CASSYAPYEQYF.

The gene calls are TRBV20-1 and TRBJ1-5. From germline, CDR1 is DFQATT and CDR2 SNEGSKA (reference sequence). The CDR3 consists of 15 residues. The CDR3 spells CSARTGISNNQPQHF.

This CDR3 reads CSARGGSSYNEQFF. This sequence joins TRBV29-1 and TRBJ2-1; with no DNA, the TCRdb D assignment of TRBD1 cannot be verified. The germline V gene encodes CDR1 SQVTM and CDR2 ANQGSEA. The CDR3 sequence is 14 residues long.

V gene TRBV4-3 combines with J gene TRBJ2-3. The CDR3 extends over 16 amino acids. From germline, CDR1 is LGHNA and CDR2 YSLEER. This CDR3 reads CASSHGVEGISDTQYF.

This chain links TRBV29-1 with TRBJ2-7; the D call from TCRdb, TRBD1, cannot be confirmed without DNA. The CDR3 is 16 amino acids. Germline-derived CDR1 and CDR2 are SQVTM and ANQGSEA. This CDR3 is CSVVPIGTGINYEQYF.

The chain links TRBV7-9 to TRBJ2-7; TCRdb's assignment of TRBD2 cannot be checked, as there is no DNA. The CDR3 length is 14 residues. The germline V gene has CDR1 SEHNR and CDR2 FQNEAQ (reference sequence). CDR3 region: CASRSGLAVYEQYF.

The chain joins TRBV28 to TRBJ1-5; with no DNA, the TCRdb D assignment of TRBD1 cannot be verified. This CDR3 has 17 residues. The V gene's germline CDR1 is MDHEN and CDR2 SYDVKM. CDR3 sequence reads: CASSSPRRDRDNQPQHF.

This chain's CDR3 is CASSYMKGNEQFF. This chain links TRBV6-5 with TRBJ2-1. CDR1 and CDR2 from the germline V gene are MNHEY and SVGAGI. The CDR3 spans 13 residues.

V is TRBV29-1 and J is TRBJ2-5. Germline lookup yields CDR1 SQVTM and CDR2 ANQGSEA. This CDR3 spans 12 amino acids. The CDR3 sequence: CSVEEGQETQYF.

V usage is TRBV29-1 and J usage is TRBJ2-3; the TCRdb call, TRBD2, lacks DNA for checking. The CDR3 covers 12 residues. Germline CDR1 is SQVTM and CDR2 is ANQGSEA. The CDR3 here is CSGSPTADTQYF.

This chain joins TRBV28 and TRBJ1-5; the TRBD1 assignment by TCRdb is unverifiable without DNA. CDR1 is MDHEN, CDR2 SYDVKM, per germline. The length of the CDR3 is 15 residues. CDR3 sequence: CASRPTGGWSQPQHF.